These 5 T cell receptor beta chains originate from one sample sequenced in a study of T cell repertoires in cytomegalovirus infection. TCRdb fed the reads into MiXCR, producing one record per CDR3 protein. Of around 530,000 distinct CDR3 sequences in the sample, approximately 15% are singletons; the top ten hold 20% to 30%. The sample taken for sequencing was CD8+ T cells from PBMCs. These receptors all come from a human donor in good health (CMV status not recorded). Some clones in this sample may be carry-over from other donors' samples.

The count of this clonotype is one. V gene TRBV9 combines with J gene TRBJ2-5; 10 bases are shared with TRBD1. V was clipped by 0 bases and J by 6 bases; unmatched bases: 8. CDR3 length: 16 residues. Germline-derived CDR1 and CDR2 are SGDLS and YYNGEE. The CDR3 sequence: CASSVETGGDSKTQYF. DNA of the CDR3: TGTGCCAGCAGCGTAGAGACAGGGGGCGATAGCAAGACCCAGTACTTC.

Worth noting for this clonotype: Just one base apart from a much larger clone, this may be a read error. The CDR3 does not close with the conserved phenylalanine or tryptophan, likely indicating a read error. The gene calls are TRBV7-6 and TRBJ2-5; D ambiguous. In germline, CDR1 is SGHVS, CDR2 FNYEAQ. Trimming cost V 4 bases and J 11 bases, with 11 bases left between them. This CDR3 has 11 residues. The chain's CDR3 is CASSSPVKQYL. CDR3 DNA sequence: TGTGCCAGCAGCTCCCCAGTTAAGCAGTACTTG.

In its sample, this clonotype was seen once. Here the CDR3 DNA reads TGTGCCTGGAGTAATGCCTATGGGAATCAGCCCCAGCATTTT. It is translated as CAWSNAYGNQPQHF. The chain has TRBV30 and TRBJ1-5, with D hard to call. The CDR3 consists of 14 residues. V lost 2 bases and J 4 bases, leaving 12 bases between the germline ends. Per the germline V gene, CDR1 is GTSNPN and CDR2 is SVGIG (reference sequence).

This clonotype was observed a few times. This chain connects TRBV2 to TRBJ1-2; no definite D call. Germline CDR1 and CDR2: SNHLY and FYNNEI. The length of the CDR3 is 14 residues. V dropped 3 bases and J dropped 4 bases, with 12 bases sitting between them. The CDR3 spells CASSEGNKGYGYTF. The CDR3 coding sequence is TGTGCCAGCAGTGAGGGCAATAAGGGCTATGGCTACACCTTC.

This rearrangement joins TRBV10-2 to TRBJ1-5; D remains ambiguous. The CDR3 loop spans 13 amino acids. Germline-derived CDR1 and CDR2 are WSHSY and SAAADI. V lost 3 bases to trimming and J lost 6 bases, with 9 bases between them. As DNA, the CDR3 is TGCGCCAGCAGTGAACAGCTGGCTCAGCCCCAGCATTTT. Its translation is CASSEQLAQPQHF.